Described below is a single T cell receptor (beta chain) sequence and its context. This entry belongs to a study of blood T cell repertoires in COVID-19. About the research overall: Researchers got acute and convalescent COVID-19 samples from the United States, Italy and Spain. Sample material is recorded as cDNA or gDNA derived from T cells, B-cell-depleted T cells, or PBMCs.

The method was immunoSEQ multiplex PCR; TCRdb's version includes in-frame clones alone and lacks a portion of them. The repertoire holds tens of thousands of clones, with roughly 88% as singletons. The V gene's germline CDR1 is SGHRS and CDR2 YFSETQ. V shed 4 bases and J shed 6 bases, with 16 bases lying between them. The CDR3 is 14 residues long. The chain recombines TRBV5-1 with TRBJ1-2, with a weak D call TRBD1 (5 bases). The receptor comes from a human donor in a cohort sampled during active COVID-19. Sequenced sample: peripheral blood. CDR3 in DNA: TGCGCCAGCAGCCCGGGGGGGGATGGCAATGGCTACACCTTC. This gives the protein CASSPGGDGNGYTF.